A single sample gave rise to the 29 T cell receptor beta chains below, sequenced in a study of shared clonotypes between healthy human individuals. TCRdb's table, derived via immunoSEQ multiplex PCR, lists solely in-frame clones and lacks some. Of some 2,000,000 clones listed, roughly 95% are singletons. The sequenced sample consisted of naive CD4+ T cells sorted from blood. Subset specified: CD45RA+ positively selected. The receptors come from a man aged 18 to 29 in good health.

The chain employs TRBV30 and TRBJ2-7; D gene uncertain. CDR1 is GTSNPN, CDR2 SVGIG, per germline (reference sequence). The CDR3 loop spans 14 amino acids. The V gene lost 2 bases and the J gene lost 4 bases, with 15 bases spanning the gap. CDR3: CAWSREGRVYEQYF. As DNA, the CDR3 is TGTGCCTGGAGTCGTGAAGGTCGGGTTTACGAGCAGTACTTC.

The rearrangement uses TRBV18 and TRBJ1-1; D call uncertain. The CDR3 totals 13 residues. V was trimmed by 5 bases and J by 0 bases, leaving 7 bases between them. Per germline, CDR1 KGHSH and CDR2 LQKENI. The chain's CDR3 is CASSRLLNTEAFF. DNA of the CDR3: TGTGCCAGCTCAAGACTGCTGAACACTGAAGCTTTCTTT.

CDR3 nucleotides: TGTGCCAGCAGAGCGGGAGGTAACTACAATGAGCAGTTCTTC. Translated: CASRAGGNYNEQFF. The genes are TRBV7-2 and TRBJ2-1, with TRBD2 matching over 9 bases. The CDR3 consists of 14 residues. CDR1 and CDR2 (germline): SGHTA, FQGNSA. Germline trimming cut 6 bases from V and 3 bases from J; bases unmatched to any gene: 3.

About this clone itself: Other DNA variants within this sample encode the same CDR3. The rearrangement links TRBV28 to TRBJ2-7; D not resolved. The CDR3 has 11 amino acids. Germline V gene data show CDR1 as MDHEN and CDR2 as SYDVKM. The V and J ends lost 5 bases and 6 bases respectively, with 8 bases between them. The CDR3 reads CASSPRSEQYF. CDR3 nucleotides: TGTGCCAGCAGTCCCAGGAGCGAGCAGTACTTC.

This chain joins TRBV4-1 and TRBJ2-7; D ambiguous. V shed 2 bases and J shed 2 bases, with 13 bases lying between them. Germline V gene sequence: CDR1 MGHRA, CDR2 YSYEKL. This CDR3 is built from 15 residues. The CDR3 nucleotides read TGCGCCAGCAGCCAAAGTATAACAGTGACCTACGAGCAGTACTTC. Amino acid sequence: CASSQSITVTYEQYF.

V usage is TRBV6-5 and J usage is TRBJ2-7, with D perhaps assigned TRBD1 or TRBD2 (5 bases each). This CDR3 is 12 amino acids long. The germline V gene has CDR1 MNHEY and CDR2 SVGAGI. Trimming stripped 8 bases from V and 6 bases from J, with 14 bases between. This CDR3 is CASWAGTGEQYF. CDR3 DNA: TGTGCCAGCTGGGCAGGGACGGGCGAGCAGTACTTC.

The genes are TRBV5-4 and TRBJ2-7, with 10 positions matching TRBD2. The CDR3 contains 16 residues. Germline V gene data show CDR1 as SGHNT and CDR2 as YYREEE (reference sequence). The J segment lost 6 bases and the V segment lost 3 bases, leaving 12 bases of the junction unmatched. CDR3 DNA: TGTGCCAGCAGCTCTACTACTAGCGGGGTATCGGGCGAGCAGTACTTC. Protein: CASSSTTSGVSGEQYF.

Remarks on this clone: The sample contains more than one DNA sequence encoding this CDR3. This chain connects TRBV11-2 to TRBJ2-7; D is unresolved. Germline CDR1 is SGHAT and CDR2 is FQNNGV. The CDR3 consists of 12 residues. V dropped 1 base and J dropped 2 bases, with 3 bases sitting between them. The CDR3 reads CASSLGAYEQYF. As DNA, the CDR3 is TGTGCCAGCAGCTTAGGAGCCTACGAGCAGTACTTC.

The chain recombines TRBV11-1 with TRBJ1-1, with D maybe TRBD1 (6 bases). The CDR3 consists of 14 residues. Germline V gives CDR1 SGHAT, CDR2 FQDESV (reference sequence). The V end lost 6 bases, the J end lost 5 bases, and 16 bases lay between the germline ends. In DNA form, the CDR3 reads TGTGCCAGCAGACCCGGGGGGGCACGGACTGAAGCTTTCTTT. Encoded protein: CASRPGGARTEAFF.

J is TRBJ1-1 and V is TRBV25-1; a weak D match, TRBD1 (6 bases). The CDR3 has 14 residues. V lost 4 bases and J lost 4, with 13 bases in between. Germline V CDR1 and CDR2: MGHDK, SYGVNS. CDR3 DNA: TGTGCCAGCAGTGTCGGGGGCTTAGGCACTGAAGCTTTCTTT. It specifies CASSVGGLGTEAFF.

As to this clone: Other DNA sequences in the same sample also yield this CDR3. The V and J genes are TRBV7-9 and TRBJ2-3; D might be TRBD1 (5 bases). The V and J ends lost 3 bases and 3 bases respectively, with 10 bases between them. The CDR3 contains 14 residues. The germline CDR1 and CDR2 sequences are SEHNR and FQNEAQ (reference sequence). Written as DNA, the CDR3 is TGTGCCAGCAGCTTTTCAAAGGGGACAGATACGCAGTATTTT. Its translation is CASSFSKGTDTQYF.

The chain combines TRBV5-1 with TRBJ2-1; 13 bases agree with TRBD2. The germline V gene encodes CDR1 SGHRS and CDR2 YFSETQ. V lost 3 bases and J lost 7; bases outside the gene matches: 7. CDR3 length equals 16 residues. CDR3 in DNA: TGCGCCAGCAGCTCCGGAGGACTAGCGGGAGTTAATGAGCAGTTCTTC. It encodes CASSSGGLAGVNEQFF.

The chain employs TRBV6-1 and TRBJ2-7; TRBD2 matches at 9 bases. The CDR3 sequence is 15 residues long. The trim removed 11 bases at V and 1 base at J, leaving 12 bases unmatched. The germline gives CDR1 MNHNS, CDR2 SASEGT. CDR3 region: CAGAGRGGNSYEQYF. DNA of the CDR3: TGTGCCGGCGCCGGGCGGGGGGGCAATTCCTACGAGCAGTACTTC.

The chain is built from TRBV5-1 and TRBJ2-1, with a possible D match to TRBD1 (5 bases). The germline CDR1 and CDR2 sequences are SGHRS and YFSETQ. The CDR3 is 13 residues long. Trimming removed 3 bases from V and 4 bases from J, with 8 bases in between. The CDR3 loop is CASSYDSYNEQFF. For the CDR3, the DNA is TGCGCCAGCAGCTATGACAGTTACAATGAGCAGTTCTTC.

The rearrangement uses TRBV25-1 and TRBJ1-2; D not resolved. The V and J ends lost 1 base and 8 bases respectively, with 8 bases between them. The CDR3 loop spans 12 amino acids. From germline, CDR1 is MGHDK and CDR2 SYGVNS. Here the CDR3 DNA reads TGTGCCAGCAGTGAATGGCCTGGCGGCTACACCTTC. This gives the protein CASSEWPGGYTF.

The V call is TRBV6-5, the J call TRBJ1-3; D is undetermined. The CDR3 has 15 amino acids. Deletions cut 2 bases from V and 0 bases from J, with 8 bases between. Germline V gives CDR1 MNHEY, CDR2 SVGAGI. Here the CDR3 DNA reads TGTGCCAGCAGTTACGACGGCAACTCTGGAAACACCATATATTTT. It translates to CASSYDGNSGNTIYF.

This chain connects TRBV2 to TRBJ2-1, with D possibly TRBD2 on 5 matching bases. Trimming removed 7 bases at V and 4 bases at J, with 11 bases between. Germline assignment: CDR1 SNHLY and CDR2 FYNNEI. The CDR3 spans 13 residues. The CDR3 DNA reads TGTGCCAGCAACCCCGGGAATTACAATGAGCAGTTCTTC. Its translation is CASNPGNYNEQFF.

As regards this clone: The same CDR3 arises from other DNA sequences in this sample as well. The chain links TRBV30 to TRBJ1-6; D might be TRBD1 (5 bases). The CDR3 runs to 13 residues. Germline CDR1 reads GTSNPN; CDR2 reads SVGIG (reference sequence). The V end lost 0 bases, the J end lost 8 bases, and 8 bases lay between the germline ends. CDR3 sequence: CAWSVGGDSPLHF. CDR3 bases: TGTGCCTGGAGTGTCGGGGGGGATTCACCCCTCCACTTT. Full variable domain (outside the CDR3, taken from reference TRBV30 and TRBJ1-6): SQTIHQWPATLVQPVGSPLSLECTVEGTSNPNLYWYRQAAGRGLQLLFYSVGIGQISSEVPQNLSASRPQDRQFILSSKKLLLSDSGFYLCAWSVGGDSPLHFGNGTRLTVT.

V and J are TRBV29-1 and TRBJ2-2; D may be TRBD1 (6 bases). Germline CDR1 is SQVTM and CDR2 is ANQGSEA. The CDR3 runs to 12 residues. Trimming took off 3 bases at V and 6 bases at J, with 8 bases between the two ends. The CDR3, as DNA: TGCAGCGTTGATAAGGGGGCCGGGGAGCTGTTTTTT. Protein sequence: CSVDKGAGELFF.

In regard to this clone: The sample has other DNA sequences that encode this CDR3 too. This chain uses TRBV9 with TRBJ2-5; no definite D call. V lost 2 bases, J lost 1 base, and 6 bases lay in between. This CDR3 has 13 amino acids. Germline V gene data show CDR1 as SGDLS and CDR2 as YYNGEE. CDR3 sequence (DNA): TGTGCCAGCAGCGTTGCCAGCCAAGAGACCCAGTACTTC. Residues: CASSVASQETQYF. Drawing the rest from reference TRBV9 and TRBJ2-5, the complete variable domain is DSGVTQTPKHLITATGQRVTLRCSPRSGDLSVYWYQQSLDQGLQFLIQYYNGEERAKGNILERFSAQQFPDLHSELNLSSLELGDSALYFCASSVASQETQYFGPGTRLLVL.

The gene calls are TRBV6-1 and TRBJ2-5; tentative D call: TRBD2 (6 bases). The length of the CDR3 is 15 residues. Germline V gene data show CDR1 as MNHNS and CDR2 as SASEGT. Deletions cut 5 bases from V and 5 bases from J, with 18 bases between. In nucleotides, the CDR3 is TGTGCCAGCAGTTCTTACCAGAGCGCGGGGGAGACCCAGTACTTC. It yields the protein CASSSYQSAGETQYF.

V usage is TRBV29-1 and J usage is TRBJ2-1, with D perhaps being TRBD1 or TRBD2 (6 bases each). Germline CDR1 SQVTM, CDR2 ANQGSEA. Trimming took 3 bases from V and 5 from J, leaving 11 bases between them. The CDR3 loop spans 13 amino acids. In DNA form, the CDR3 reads TGCAGCGTTGACGGGGGCAATGACAATGAGCAGTTCTTC. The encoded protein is CSVDGGNDNEQFF.

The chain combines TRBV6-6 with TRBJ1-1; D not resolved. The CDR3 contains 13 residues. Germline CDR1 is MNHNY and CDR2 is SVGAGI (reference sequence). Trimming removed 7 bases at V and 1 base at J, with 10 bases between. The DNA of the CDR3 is TGTGCCAGCACCCAACTTGAGAACACTGAAGCTTTCTTT. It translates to CASTQLENTEAFF.

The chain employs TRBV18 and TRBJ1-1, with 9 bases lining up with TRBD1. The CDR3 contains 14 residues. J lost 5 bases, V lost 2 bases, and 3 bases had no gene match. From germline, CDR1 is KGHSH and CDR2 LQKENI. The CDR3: CASSPGQGWTEAFF. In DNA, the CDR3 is TGTGCCAGCTCACCAGGACAGGGGTGGACTGAAGCTTTCTTT.

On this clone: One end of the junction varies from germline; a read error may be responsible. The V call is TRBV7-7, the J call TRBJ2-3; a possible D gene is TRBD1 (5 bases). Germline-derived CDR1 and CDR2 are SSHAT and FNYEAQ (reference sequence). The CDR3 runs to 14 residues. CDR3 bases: TGTGCTAGCAGCTTAGACAGTGCGCAAGATACGCAGTATTTT. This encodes CASSLDSAQDTQYF. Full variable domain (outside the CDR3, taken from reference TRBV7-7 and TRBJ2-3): GAGVSQSPRYKVTKRGQDVTLRCDPISSHATLYWYQQALGQGPEFLTYFNYEAQPDKSGLPSDRFSAERPEGSISTLTIQRTEQRDSAMYRCASSLDSAQDTQYFGPGTRLTVL.

The CDR3: CASSLWAAHEQYF. The CDR3 DNA reads as TGTGCCAGCAGTTTATGGGCAGCCCACGAGCAGTACTTC. The chain has TRBV28 and TRBJ2-7; D remains unclear. V was cut by 0 bases and J by 5 bases, with 8 bases left in between. The length of the CDR3 is 13 residues. The germline CDR1 and CDR2 sequences are MDHEN and SYDVKM.

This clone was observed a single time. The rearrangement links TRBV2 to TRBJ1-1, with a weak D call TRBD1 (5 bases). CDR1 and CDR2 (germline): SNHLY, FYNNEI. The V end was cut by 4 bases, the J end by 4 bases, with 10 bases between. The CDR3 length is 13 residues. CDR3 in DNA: TGTGCCAGCAGTGGTGGGACGGGCACTGAAGCTTTCTTT. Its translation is CASSGGTGTEAFF.

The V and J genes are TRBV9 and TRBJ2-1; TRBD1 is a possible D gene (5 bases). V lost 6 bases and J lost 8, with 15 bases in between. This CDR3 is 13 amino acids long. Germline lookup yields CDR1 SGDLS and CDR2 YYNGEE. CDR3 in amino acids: CASTDQGSHEQFF. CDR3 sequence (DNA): TGTGCCAGCACCGATCAGGGTTCCCATGAGCAGTTCTTC.

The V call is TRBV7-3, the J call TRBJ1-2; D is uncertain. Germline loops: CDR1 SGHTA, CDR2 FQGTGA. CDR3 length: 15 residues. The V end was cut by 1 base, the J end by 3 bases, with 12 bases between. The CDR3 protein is CASSLRGEGHYGYTF. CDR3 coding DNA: TGTGCCAGCAGCTTAAGGGGAGAGGGTCACTATGGCTACACCTTC.